Presented here are 27 T cell receptor beta chains from one specimen sequenced in a study of blood T cell repertoires in COVID-19 (TCRdb year 2020). The library was made by the immunoSEQ multiplex PCR assay. In its TCRdb copy, this immuneACCESS table keeps in-frame sequences only and misses some clones. Where compared with another copy, unresolved V genes explain less than half of these, and the others have no known cause. Here the sample has 250,000 to 350,000 clones; around 90% occur a single time. The ten largest make up roughly 2% of the sample. Sequencing used peripheral blood. The receptor set was obtained from a woman aged 45-65 years who had recovered from COVID-19.

The genes are TRBV24-1 and TRBJ2-5; 7 nucleotides align to TRBD1. The CDR3 contains 14 residues. Germline CDR1 KGHDR, CDR2 SFDVKD. Trimming cost V 2 bases and J 5 bases; bases outside gene matches: 4. CDR3 amino acids: CATSDSTGVETQYF. The CDR3 DNA sequence: TGTGCCACCAGTGATTCTACAGGGGTTGAGACCCAGTACTTC.

Turning to this clone: Other DNA variants within this sample encode the same CDR3. The rearrangement uses TRBV7-9 and TRBJ2-7, with D unclear. Trimming removed 1 base at V and 3 bases at J, with 7 bases between. Germline CDR1 reads SEHNR; CDR2 reads FQNEAQ (reference sequence). The length of the CDR3 is 13 residues. Here the CDR3 reads CASSLVGDYEQYF. As DNA, the CDR3 is TGTGCCAGCAGCTTAGTAGGAGACTACGAGCAGTACTTC.

In regard to this clone: Other DNA sequences in this specimen translate into the identical CDR3. The genes are TRBV12-3 or TRBV12-4 and TRBJ2-2; D remains ambiguous. CDR3 size: 12 residues. V was pared by 6 bases and J by 2 bases, with 4 bases between. This chain's CDR3 is CASSLNTGELFF. DNA of the CDR3: TGTGCCAGCAGCCTTAACACCGGGGAGCTGTTTTTT.

The rearrangement uses TRBV6-5 and TRBJ2-5; no definite D call. The CDR3 runs 13 residues. Per germline, CDR1 MNHEY and CDR2 SVGAGI. With 7 bases removed from V and 4 bases from J, the gap between germline ends came to 13 bases. The CDR3 is CASTWRPGETQYF. For the CDR3, the DNA is TGTGCCAGCACTTGGCGGCCGGGAGAGACCCAGTACTTC.

This chain joins TRBV5-1 and TRBJ1-1, with D possibly being TRBD1 (5 bases). V shed 4 bases and J shed 1 base, with 14 bases lying between them. CDR1 and CDR2 from the germline V gene are SGHRS and YFSETQ. The CDR3 totals 15 residues. The CDR3 reads CASSIAGLSNTEAFF. The CDR3, as DNA: TGCGCCAGCAGCATAGCGGGACTGTCGAACACTGAAGCTTTCTTT.

J is TRBJ2-7 and V is TRBV9, with 8 bases fitting TRBD2. V dropped 0 bases and J dropped 4; count of bases not matched to a gene: 6. The CDR3 extends over 15 amino acids. CDR1 is SGDLS and CDR2 is YYNGEE in the germline V gene. CDR3 DNA: TGTGCCAGCAGCGTAGAGCCAGCGGGGGCATACGAGCAGTACTTC. The encoded protein is CASSVEPAGAYEQYF.

The CDR3 nucleotides read TGTGCCAGCAGCACCCCGGTCCCGGGACACATCTCCTACAATGAGCAGTTCTTC. Translation gives CASSTPVPGHISYNEQFF. The chain is built from TRBV21-1 and TRBJ2-1; TRBD1 reflects the table's D call only, with no check against the DNA. TRBV21-1 counts as a pseudogene. The CDR3 extends over 18 amino acids.

The gene calls are TRBV5-1 and TRBJ2-1; D possibly corresponds to TRBD1 (6 bases). Germline V gene sequence: CDR1 SGHRS, CDR2 YFSETQ. The CDR3 extends over 15 amino acids. The V gene lost 4 bases and the J gene lost 0 bases, with 11 bases spanning the gap. CDR3 residues: CASSLQGISYNEQFF. CDR3 DNA sequence: TGCGCCAGCAGCCTACAGGGCATCTCCTACAATGAGCAGTTCTTC.

V is TRBV7-8 and J is TRBJ2-7; 9 bases line up with TRBD2. The CDR3 has 13 amino acids. Per germline, CDR1 SGHVS and CDR2 FQNEAQ. J lost 6 bases, V lost 5 bases, and 5 bases had no gene match. The CDR3 DNA reads TGTGCCAGCAGCCGCCTAGCGGGAACCGAGCAGTACTTC. It translates to CASSRLAGTEQYF.

The chain recombines TRBV28 with TRBJ2-7, with a possible D match to TRBD2 (6 bases). Germline CDR1 reads MDHEN; CDR2 reads SYDVKM. Between the trimmed V and J ends, which lost 3 bases and 3 bases, there was a span of 9 bases. CDR3 length equals 13 residues. The CDR3 reads CASSLRLGYEQYF. The CDR3 nucleotides are TGTGCCAGCAGTTTGAGACTAGGCTACGAGCAGTACTTC.

This clone was found a few times. The CDR3 region has the DNA TGTGCCAGCAGTTTCGGAGGGGGCCACGAGCAGTACTTC. This sequence encodes CASSFGGGHEQYF. V and J are TRBV28 and TRBJ2-7, with D tentatively TRBD1 (7 bases). The germline V and J ends were trimmed by 3 bases and 5 bases, with 11 bases remaining between them. This CDR3 has 13 residues. Germline V gene data show CDR1 as MDHEN and CDR2 as SYDVKM.

The J gene is TRBJ2-6, the V gene TRBV10-2; TRBD1 matches at 7 bases. This CDR3 has 16 residues. V was pared by 4 bases and J by 4 bases, with 7 bases of the junction left unmatched. Per germline, CDR1 WSHSY and CDR2 SAAADI. The CDR3 DNA is TGCGCCAGCAGTGGGATCATGGGACAGGGGGCCAACGTCCTGACTTTC. Amino acid sequence: CASSGIMGQGANVLTF.

The V gene is TRBV19, the J gene TRBJ1-5; TRBD1 agrees at 9 bases. CDR1 LNHDA and CDR2 SQIVND come from the germline V gene (reference sequence). With V trimmed by 9 bases and J by 4 bases, 7 bases remained unmatched. The CDR3 length is 14 residues. CDR3 amino acids: CARGTGSRNQPQHF. In DNA form, the CDR3 reads TGTGCCAGAGGGACAGGGTCCCGTAATCAGCCCCAGCATTTT.

In its sample, this clone was seen a few times. The V call is TRBV29-1, the J call TRBJ2-2; 7 bases are a match to TRBD1. J gave up 6 bases and V 2 bases, and 0 bases lay outside the gene matches. Germline loops: CDR1 SQVTM, CDR2 ANQGSEA. The CDR3 consists of 12 residues. CDR3 protein: CSVEQGAGELFF. In DNA, the CDR3 is TGCAGCGTTGAACAGGGGGCCGGGGAGCTGTTTTTT.

This clone has just a few counts. This chain connects TRBV29-1 to TRBJ2-2; TRBD2 might be the D (5 bases). This CDR3 spans 14 amino acids. Trimming cost V 6 bases and J 3 bases, with 14 bases left between them. The germline gives CDR1 SQVTM, CDR2 ANQGSEA. CDR3 sequence: CSVRRQQDTGELFF. CDR3 sequence (DNA): TGCAGCGTCCGGAGGCAGCAAGACACCGGGGAGCTGTTTTTT.

CDR3 in DNA: TGTGCCAGCAGTTCCCGGACTAGCGGGAGAGGAGATACGCAGTATTTT. The encoded protein is CASSSRTSGRGDTQYF. The chain recombines TRBV6-2 or TRBV6-3 with TRBJ2-3, with TRBD2 matching 13 bases. With V trimmed by 4 bases and J by 5 bases, 6 bases remained unmatched. Germline CDR1 reads MNHEY; CDR2 reads SVGEGT. The CDR3 is 16 amino acids.

The chain links TRBV6-5 to TRBJ2-7; 10 bases map to TRBD1. The CDR3 spans 15 residues. CDR1 MNHEY and CDR2 SVGAGI come from the germline V gene. Germline trimming cut 2 bases from V and 4 bases from J; bases unmatched to any gene: 5. In nucleotides, the CDR3 is TGTGCCAGCAGTTACCTGCGGACAGGGGGGTACGAGCAGTACTTC. Encoded protein: CASSYLRTGGYEQYF.

V is TRBV29-1 and J is TRBJ1-3; D is possibly TRBD1 (5 bases). The CDR3 is made up of 16 amino acids. V lost 4 bases and J 2 bases, leaving 18 bases between the germline ends. Germline loops: CDR1 SQVTM, CDR2 ANQGSEA. The CDR3 here is CSVANSQDTTGNTIYF. CDR3 DNA sequence: TGCAGCGTTGCCAACTCCCAGGACACGACTGGAAACACCATATATTTT. The full variable domain, in which reference TRBV29-1 and TRBJ1-3 provide the parts outside the CDR3, is SAVISQKPSRDICQRGTSLTIQCQVDSQVTMMFWYRQQPGQSLTLIATANQGSEATYESGFVIDKFPISRPNLTFSTLTVSNMSPEDSSIYLCSVANSQDTTGNTIYFGEGSWLTVV.

CDR3 region: CASSHPGTGGLGYTF. CDR3 nucleotide sequence: TGCGCCAGCAGCCATCCCGGGACAGGGGGCTTGGGCTACACCTTC. The rearrangement uses TRBV4-1 and TRBJ1-2; TRBD1 agrees at 12 bases. V gave up 3 bases and J gave up 8 bases; unmatched junction bases: 7. Looked up from germline, CDR1 is MGHRA and CDR2 is YSYEKL. The CDR3 is 15 amino acids.

The chain carries TRBV9 and TRBJ2-1; possibly TRBD2 for D (6 bases). The CDR3 is 13 residues long. Germline CDR1 SGDLS, CDR2 YYNGEE. Trimming took 3 bases from V and 6 from J, leaving 10 bases between them. Here the CDR3 DNA reads TGTGCCAGCAGCGAGGGAGGCCCCAATGAGCAGTTCTTC. Amino acids: CASSEGGPNEQFF.

The rearrangement joins TRBV30 to TRBJ2-6; 10 positions agree with TRBD1. The CDR3 has 16 residues. Germline V gene data show CDR1 as GTSNPN and CDR2 as SVGIG (reference sequence). The V gene end was trimmed by 4 bases and the J gene end by 0 bases; junction bases not matched to a gene: 3. The CDR3 DNA reads as TGTGCCTGGAAGGGACAGGGGTACTCTGGGGCCAACGTCCTGACTTTC. It specifies CAWKGQGYSGANVLTF.

This chain connects TRBV7-9 to TRBJ1-1; D is unresolved. The CDR3 runs 14 residues. Per germline, CDR1 SEHNR and CDR2 FQNEAQ (reference sequence). V lost 5 bases and J lost 3, with 13 bases in between. The DNA of the CDR3 is TGTGCCAGCAGCAAGATTGGAGGAGACACTGAAGCTTTCTTT. Its protein product is CASSKIGGDTEAFF.

The CDR3, as DNA: TGTGCCAGCAGCTTAGTCCCCGGGACAGGGGAGAACACCGGGGAGCTGTTTTTT. Translation: CASSLVPGTGENTGELFF. This chain links TRBV7-6 with TRBJ2-2, with TRBD1 matching 10 bases. Germline V lookup: CDR1 SGHVS, CDR2 FNYEAQ. The V and J ends lost 1 base and 1 base, in that order; junction bases with no gene match: 6. The CDR3 has 18 residues.

The chain recombines TRBV5-4 with TRBJ1-2, with 9 bases fitting TRBD1. V was pared by 4 bases and J by 7 bases, with 11 bases of the junction left unmatched. The germline CDR1 and CDR2 sequences are SGHNT and YYREEE (reference sequence). The CDR3 consists of 15 residues. This CDR3 is CASSPTRTGEAGYTF. DNA of the CDR3: TGTGCCAGCAGCCCCACCCGGACAGGGGAGGCTGGCTACACCTTC.

The chain links TRBV11-2 to TRBJ1-1; D gene ambiguous. V lost 4 bases, J lost 2 bases, and 11 bases lay in between. Germline V gives CDR1 SGHAT, CDR2 FQNNGV. The CDR3 sequence is 14 residues long. DNA of the CDR3: TGTGCCAGCAGCTCCAGTGCGGGAAACACTGAAGCTTTCTTT. As protein: CASSSSAGNTEAFF.

The J gene is TRBJ2-6, the V gene TRBV5-1; D is ambiguous. The V end was cut by 1 base, the J end by 1 base, with 9 bases between. The CDR3 is 16 amino acids. CDR1 and CDR2 (germline): SGHRS, YFSETQ. Here the CDR3 reads CASSLNFQSGANVLTF. The CDR3 nucleotides read TGCGCCAGCAGCTTGAACTTCCAATCTGGGGCCAACGTCCTGACTTTC.

The chain uses TRBV30 and TRBJ1-2; D is perhaps TRBD1 (6 bases). The germline V gene has CDR1 GTSNPN and CDR2 SVGIG (reference sequence). V was pared by 1 base and J by 1 base, with 7 bases between. The CDR3 contains 13 residues. The CDR3 DNA sequence: TGTGCCTGGAGTGGGGACAATAACTATGGCTACACCTTC. Encoded protein: CAWSGDNNYGYTF.